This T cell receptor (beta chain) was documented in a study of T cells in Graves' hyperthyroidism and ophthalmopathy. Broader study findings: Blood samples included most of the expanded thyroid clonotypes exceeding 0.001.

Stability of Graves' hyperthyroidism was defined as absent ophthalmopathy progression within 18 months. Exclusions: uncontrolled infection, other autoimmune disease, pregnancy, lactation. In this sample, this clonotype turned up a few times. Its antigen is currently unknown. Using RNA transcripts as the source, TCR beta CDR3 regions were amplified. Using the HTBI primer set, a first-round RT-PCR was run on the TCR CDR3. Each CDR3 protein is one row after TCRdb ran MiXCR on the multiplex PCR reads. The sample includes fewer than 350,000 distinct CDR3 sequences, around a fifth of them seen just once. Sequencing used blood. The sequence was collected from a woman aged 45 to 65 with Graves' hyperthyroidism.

CDR3 amino acids: CASSRREVGQETQYF. The CDR3 DNA follows: TGCGCCAGCAGCCGCCGTGAGGTAGGACAAGAGACCCAGTACTTC. The rearrangement uses TRBV4-1 and TRBJ2-5; D is unclear. In germline, CDR1 is MGHRA, CDR2 YSYEKL. This CDR3 is built from 15 residues. V was shortened by 4 bases and J by 2 bases, with 14 bases between the two germline ends.